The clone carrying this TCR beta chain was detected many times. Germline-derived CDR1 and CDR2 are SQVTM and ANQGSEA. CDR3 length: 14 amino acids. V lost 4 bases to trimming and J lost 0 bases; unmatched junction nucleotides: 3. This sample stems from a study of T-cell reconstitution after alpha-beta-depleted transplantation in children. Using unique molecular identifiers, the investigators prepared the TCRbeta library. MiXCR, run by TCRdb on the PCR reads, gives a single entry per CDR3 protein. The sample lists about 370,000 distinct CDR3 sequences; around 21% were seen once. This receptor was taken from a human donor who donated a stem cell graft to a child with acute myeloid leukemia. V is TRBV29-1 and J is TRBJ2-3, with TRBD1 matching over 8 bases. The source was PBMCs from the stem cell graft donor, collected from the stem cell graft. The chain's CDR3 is CSVVGQGSTDTQYF. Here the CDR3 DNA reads TGCAGCGTTGTCGGACAGGGAAGCACAGATACGCAGTATTTT.